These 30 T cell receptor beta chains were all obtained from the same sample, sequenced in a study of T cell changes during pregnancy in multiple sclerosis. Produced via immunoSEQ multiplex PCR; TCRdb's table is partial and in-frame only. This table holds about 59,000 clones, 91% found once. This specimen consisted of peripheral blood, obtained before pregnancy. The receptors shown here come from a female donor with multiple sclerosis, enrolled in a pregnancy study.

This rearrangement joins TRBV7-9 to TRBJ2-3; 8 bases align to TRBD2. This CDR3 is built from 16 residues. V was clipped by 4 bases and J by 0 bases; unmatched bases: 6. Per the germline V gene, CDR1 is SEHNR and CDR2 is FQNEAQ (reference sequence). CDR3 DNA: TGTGCCAGCAGCTCCGGACTAGCCCCTAGCACAGATACGCAGTATTTT. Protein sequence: CASSSGLAPSTDTQYF.

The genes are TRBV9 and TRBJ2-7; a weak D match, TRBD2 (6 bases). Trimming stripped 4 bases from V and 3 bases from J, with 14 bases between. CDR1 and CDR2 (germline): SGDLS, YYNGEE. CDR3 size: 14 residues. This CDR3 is CASSPGLPFYEQYF. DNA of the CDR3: TGTGCCAGCAGCCCCGGACTACCTTTCTACGAGCAGTACTTC.

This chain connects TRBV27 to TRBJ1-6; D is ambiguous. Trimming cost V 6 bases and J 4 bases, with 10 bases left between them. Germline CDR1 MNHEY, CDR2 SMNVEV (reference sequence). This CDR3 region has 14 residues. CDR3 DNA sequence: TGTGCCAGCAGACCGCGGGGTTATAATTCACCCCTCCACTTT. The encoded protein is CASRPRGYNSPLHF.

DNA for the CDR3: TGTGCCAGTAGCTCTACAGGGGGCGGAAACACCATATATTTT. It is translated as CASSSTGGGNTIYF. This chain joins TRBV19 and TRBJ1-3, with TRBD1 matching over 9 bases. CDR1 and CDR2 from the germline V gene are LNHDA and SQIVND (reference sequence). Germline trimming cut 6 bases from V and 4 bases from J; bases unmatched to any gene: 4. The CDR3 runs 14 residues.

The CDR3 loop reads CAWVDSSYNSPLHF. The CDR3 bases are TGTGCCTGGGTTGACAGCTCCTATAATTCACCCCTCCACTTT. The chain recombines TRBV30 with TRBJ1-6; maybe TRBD1 (5 bases). Per the germline V gene, CDR1 is GTSNPN and CDR2 is SVGIG (reference sequence). V shed 5 bases and J shed 0 bases, with 8 bases lying between them. This CDR3 has 14 amino acids. The full variable domain, in which reference TRBV30 and TRBJ1-6 provide the parts outside the CDR3, is SQTIHQWPATLVQPVGSPLSLECTVEGTSNPNLYWYRQAAGRGLQLLFYSVGIGQISSEVPQNLSASRPQDRQFILSSKKLLLSDSGFYLCAWVDSSYNSPLHFGNGTRLTVT.

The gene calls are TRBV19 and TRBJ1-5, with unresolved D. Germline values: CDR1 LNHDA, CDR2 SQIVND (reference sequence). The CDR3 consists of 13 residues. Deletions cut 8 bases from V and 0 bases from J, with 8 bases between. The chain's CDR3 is CASSRGSNQPQHF. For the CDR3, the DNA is TGTGCCAGTTCTCGGGGTAGCAATCAGCCCCAGCATTTT.

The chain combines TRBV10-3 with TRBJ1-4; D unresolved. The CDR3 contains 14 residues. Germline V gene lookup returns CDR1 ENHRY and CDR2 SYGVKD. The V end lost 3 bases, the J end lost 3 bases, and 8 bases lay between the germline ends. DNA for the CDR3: TGTGCCATCAGTGAATGGGAGTCTAATGAAAAACTGTTTTTT. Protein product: CAISEWESNEKLFF.

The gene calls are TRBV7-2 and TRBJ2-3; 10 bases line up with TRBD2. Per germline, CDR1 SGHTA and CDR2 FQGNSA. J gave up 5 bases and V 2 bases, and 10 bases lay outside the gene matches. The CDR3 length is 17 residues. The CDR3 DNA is TGTGCCAGCAGCTTACTTTTAGCGGGGGGCGTTAAAGATACGCAGTATTTT. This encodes CASSLLLAGGVKDTQYF.

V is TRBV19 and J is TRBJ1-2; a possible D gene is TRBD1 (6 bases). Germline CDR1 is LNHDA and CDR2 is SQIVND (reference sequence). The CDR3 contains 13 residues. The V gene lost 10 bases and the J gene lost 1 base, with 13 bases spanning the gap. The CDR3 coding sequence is TGTGCCACCGGAAGGGGGAATAACTATGGCTACACCTTC. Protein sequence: CATGRGNNYGYTF. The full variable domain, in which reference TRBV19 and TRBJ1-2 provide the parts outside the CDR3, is DGGITQSPKYLFRKEGQNVTLSCEQNLNHDAMYWYRQDPGQGLRLIYYSQIVNDFQKGDIAEGYSVSREKKESFPLTVTSAQKNPTAFYLCATGRGNNYGYTFGSGTRLTVV.

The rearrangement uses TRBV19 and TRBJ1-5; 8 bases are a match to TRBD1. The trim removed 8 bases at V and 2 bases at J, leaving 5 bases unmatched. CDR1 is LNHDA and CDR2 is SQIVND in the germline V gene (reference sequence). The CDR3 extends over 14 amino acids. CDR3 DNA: TGTGCCAGTCAAGACAGGGGAGGCAATCAGCCCCAGCATTTT. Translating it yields CASQDRGGNQPQHF. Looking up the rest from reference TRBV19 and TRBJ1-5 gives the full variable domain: DGGITQSPKYLFRKEGQNVTLSCEQNLNHDAMYWYRQDPGQGLRLIYYSQIVNDFQKGDIAEGYSVSREKKESFPLTVTSAQKNPTAFYLCASQDRGGNQPQHFGDGTRLSIL.

CDR3: CASSTGTGTSYNSPLHF. CDR3 coding DNA: TGTGCCAGCAGCACCGGGACAGGGACCTCCTATAATTCACCCCTCCACTTT. The chain links TRBV5-4 to TRBJ1-6; TRBD1 matches at 9 bases. Trimming at V came to 4 bases and at J to 0 bases, leaving 5 bases not matched to a gene. CDR1 and CDR2 from the germline V gene are SGHNT and YYREEE (reference sequence). The CDR3 consists of 17 residues. Variable domain in full (rest from reference TRBV5-4 and TRBJ1-6): ETGVTQSPTHLIKTRGQQVTLRCSSQSGHNTVSWYQQALGQGPQFIFQYYREEENGRGNFPPRFSGLQFPNYSSELNVNALELDDSALYLCASSTGTGTSYNSPLHFGNGTRLTVT.

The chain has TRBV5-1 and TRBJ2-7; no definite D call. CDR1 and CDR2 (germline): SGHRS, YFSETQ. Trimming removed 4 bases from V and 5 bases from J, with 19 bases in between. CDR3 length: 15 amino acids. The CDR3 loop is CASSLYGQMGHEQYF. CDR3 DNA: TGCGCCAGCAGCCTCTACGGCCAGATGGGCCACGAGCAGTACTTC. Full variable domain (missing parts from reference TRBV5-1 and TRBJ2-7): KAGVTQTPRYLIKTRGQQVTLSCSPISGHRSVSWYQQTPGQGLQFLFEYFSETQRNKGNFPGRFSGRQFSNSRSEMNVSTLELGDSALYLCASSLYGQMGHEQYFGPGTRLTVT.

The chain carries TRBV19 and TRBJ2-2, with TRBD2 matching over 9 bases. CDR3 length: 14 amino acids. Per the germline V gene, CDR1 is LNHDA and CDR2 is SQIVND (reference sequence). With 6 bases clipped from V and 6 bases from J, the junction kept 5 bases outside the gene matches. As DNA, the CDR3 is TGTGCCAGTAGCGTAGGACTAGCGTCCGGGGAGCTGTTTTTT. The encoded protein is CASSVGLASGELFF.

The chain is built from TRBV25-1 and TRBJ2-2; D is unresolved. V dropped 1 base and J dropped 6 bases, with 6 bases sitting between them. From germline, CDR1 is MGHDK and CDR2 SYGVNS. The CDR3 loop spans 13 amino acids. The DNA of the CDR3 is TGTGCCAGCAGTGAATTGGGCGCCGGGGAGCTGTTTTTT. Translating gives CASSELGAGELFF. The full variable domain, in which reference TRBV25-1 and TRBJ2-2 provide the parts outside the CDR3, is EADIYQTPRYLVIGTGKKITLECSQTMGHDKMYWYQQDPGMELHLIHYSYGVNSTEKGDLSSESTVSRIRTEHFPLTLESARPSHTSQYLCASSELGAGELFFGEGSRLTVL.

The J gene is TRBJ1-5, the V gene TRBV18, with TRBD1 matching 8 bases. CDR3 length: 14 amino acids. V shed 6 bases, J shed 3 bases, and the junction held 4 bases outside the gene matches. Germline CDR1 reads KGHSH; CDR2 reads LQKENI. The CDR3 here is CASSLDRVNQPQHF. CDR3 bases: TGTGCCAGCTCTCTGGACAGGGTCAATCAGCCCCAGCATTTT.

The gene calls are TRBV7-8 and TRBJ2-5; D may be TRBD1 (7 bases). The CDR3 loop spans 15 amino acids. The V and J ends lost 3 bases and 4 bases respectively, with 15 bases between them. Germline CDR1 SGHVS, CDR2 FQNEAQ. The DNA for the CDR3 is TGTGCCAGCAGCTTTTCAGGGGGGCCAAGAGAGACCCAGTACTTC. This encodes CASSFSGGPRETQYF.

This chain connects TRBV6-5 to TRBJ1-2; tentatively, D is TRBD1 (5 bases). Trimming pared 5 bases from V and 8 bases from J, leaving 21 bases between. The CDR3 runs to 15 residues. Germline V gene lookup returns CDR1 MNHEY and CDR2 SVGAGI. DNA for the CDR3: TGTGCCAGCAGTCCCACGGGGGAAGACCTCGTGGGCTACACCTTC. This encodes CASSPTGEDLVGYTF.

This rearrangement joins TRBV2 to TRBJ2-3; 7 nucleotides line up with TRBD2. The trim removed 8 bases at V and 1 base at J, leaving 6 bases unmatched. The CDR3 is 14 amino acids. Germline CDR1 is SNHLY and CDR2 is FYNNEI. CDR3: CASAVAGRTDTQYF. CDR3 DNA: TGTGCCAGCGCAGTAGCGGGCCGCACAGATACGCAGTATTTT.

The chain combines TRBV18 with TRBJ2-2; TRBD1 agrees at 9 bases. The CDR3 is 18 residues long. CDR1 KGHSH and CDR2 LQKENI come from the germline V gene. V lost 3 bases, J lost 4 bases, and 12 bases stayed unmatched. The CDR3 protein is CASSPALGQGGTTGELFF. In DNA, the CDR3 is TGTGCCAGCTCACCCGCACTGGGACAGGGTGGAACCACCGGGGAGCTGTTTTTT.

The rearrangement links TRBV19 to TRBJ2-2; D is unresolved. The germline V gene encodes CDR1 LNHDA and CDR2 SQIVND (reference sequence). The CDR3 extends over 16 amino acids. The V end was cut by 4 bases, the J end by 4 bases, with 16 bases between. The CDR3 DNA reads TGTGCCAGTAGTAGATTAGACACGTTGCCCACCGGGGAGCTGTTTTTT. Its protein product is CASSRLDTLPTGELFF.

The CDR3 loop reads CASSAQRGANEQFF. The CDR3 nucleotides read TGTGCCAGTAGTGCCCAGCGGGGGGCCAATGAGCAGTTCTTC. V gene TRBV19 combines with J gene TRBJ2-1, with 9 bases that match TRBD2. V shed 5 bases and J 6 bases; nucleotides not matched to a gene: 5. Germline lookup yields CDR1 LNHDA and CDR2 SQIVND (reference sequence). The CDR3 consists of 14 residues.

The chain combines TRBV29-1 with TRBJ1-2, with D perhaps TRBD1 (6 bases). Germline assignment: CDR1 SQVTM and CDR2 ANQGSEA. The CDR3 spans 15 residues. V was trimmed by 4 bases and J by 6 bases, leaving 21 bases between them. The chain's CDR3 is CSVALFRGASDGYTF. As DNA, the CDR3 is TGCAGCGTTGCCCTTTTTCGGGGGGCGAGCGATGGCTACACCTTC.

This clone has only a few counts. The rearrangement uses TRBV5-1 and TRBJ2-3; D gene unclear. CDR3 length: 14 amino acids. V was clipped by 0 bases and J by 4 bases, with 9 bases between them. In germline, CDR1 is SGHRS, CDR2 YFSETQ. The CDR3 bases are TGCGCCAGCAGCTTGGAGATGGGCGCAGATACGCAGTATTTT. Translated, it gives CASSLEMGADTQYF. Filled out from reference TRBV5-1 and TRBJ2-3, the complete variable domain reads KAGVTQTPRYLIKTRGQQVTLSCSPISGHRSVSWYQQTPGQGLQFLFEYFSETQRNKGNFPGRFSGRQFSNSRSEMNVSTLELGDSALYLCASSLEMGADTQYFGPGTRLTVL.

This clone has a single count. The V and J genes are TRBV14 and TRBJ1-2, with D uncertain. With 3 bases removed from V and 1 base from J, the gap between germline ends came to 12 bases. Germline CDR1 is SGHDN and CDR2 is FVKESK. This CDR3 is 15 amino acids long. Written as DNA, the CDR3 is TGTGCCAGCAGCCACAGAGGCTCGCTTAACTATGGCTACACCTTC. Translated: CASSHRGSLNYGYTF.

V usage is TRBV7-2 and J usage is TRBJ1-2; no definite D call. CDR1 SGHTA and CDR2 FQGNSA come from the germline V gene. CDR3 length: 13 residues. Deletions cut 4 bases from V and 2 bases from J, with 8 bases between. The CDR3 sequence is CASSSGMNYGYTF. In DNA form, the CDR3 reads TGTGCCAGCAGCTCCGGGATGAACTATGGCTACACCTTC.

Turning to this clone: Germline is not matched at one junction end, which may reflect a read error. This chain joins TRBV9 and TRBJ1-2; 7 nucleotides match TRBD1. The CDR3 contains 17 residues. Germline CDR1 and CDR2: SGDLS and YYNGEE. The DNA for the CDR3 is TGTGTCAGCAGCGCAACCCCCTCACTGGGACAGTCGAAAGGCTACACCTTC. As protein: CVSSATPSLGQSKGYTF.

DNA for the CDR3: TGTGCCTGGGTTCGCAATGAGCAGTTCTTC. Protein sequence: CAWVRNEQFF. V is TRBV30 and J is TRBJ2-1; D remains ambiguous. V was clipped by 5 bases and J by 6 bases, with 5 bases between them. Germline V gene data show CDR1 as GTSNPN and CDR2 as SVGIG (reference sequence). This CDR3 comprises 10 residues.

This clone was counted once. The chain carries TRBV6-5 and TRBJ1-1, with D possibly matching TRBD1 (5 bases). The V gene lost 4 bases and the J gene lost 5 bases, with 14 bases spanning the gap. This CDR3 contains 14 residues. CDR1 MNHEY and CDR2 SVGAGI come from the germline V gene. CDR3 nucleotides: TGTGCCAGCAGTTCTCTGGCAGGGAGGACTGAAGCTTTCTTT. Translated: CASSSLAGRTEAFF.

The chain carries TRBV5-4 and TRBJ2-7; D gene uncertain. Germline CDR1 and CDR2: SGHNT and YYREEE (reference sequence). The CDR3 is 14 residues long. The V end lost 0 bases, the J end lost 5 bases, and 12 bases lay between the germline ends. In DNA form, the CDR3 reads TGTGCCAGCAGCTTGGATACGGTCCGGGACGAGCAGTACTTC. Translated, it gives CASSLDTVRDEQYF.

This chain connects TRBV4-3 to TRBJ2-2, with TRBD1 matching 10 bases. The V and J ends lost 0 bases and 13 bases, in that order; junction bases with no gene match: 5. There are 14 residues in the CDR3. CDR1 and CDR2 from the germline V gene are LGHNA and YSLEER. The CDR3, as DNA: TGCGCCAGCAGCCAAGAGACAGGGGGCGGGAGGCTGTTTTTT. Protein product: CASSQETGGGRLFF.